The 19 T cell receptor beta chains below come from one sample, sequenced in a study of T cells expressing NK-cell markers. One entry per CDR3 protein, without DNA, is what TCRdb gives after re-calling the 5' RACE reads. This table holds 350,000 to 400,000 distinct CDR3 sequences. Input material: blood T cells: a sorted CD56 or NKG2C T cell subset, CD4+ or CD8+ T cells, or bulk PBMC T cells (not recorded which). The origin of the receptors is a woman between 45 and 60 years old in good health.

This chain uses TRBV6-2 or TRBV6-3 with TRBJ2-1; TCRdb names TRBD1, which stays unverified in the absence of DNA. The CDR3 length is 16 residues. CDR1 and CDR2 from the germline V gene are MNHEY and SVGEGT. CDR3 region: CASNDRVARGYNEQFF.

The chain carries TRBV4-1 and TRBJ2-1; the D call from TCRdb, TRBD2, cannot be confirmed without DNA. CDR1 MGHRA and CDR2 YSYEKL come from the germline V gene. The CDR3 consists of 15 residues. Here the CDR3 reads CASSRSGGTYNEQFF.

CDR3 sequence: CASTPTLTYEQYF. The chain uses TRBV6-6 and TRBJ2-7. This CDR3 is 13 amino acids long. CDR1 and CDR2 (germline): MNHNY, SVGAGI (reference sequence).

The chain employs TRBV27 and TRBJ2-1; the D call from TCRdb, TRBD1, cannot be confirmed without DNA. The CDR3 length is 15 residues. Germline values: CDR1 MNHEY, CDR2 SMNVEV (reference sequence). Here the CDR3 reads CASRGPLRGGNEQFF.

The rearrangement uses TRBV6-6 and TRBJ2-5; TCRdb returns TRBD1, unconfirmable since there is no DNA. This CDR3 region has 13 residues. Germline V gene lookup returns CDR1 MNHNY and CDR2 SVGAGI (reference sequence). CDR3 residues: CASSSGVPETQYF.

V and J are TRBV19 and TRBJ2-7; the D call from TCRdb, TRBD1, cannot be confirmed without DNA. Germline loops: CDR1 LNHDA, CDR2 SQIVND (reference sequence). This CDR3 has 15 amino acids. The CDR3 protein is CASSSPGLGIYEQYF.

J is TRBJ2-1 and V is TRBV7-9; without DNA, the TCRdb call of TRBD2 cannot be checked. The CDR3 extends over 15 amino acids. Germline loops: CDR1 SEHNR, CDR2 FQNEAQ (reference sequence). The chain's CDR3 is CASSRAGGDYNEQFF.

The chain joins TRBV3-1 to TRBJ2-1; TCRdb returns TRBD2, unconfirmable since there is no DNA. This CDR3 spans 13 amino acids. Germline V lookup: CDR1 LGHDT, CDR2 YNNKEL (reference sequence). The CDR3 here is CASWREGLGEQFF.

The rearrangement joins TRBV12-3 or TRBV12-4 to TRBJ2-1; no DNA is available, so the TRBD1 call from TCRdb remains unchecked. The CDR3 consists of 17 residues. CDR3: CASSFSGGGTGANEQFF.

This chain uses TRBV20-1 with TRBJ1-4; TCRdb designates TRBD1, a call that cannot be tested without DNA. From germline, CDR1 is DFQATT and CDR2 SNEGSKA (reference sequence). The CDR3 is made up of 14 amino acids. The CDR3 reads CSAQDRGRGEKLFF.

The gene calls are TRBV7-9 and TRBJ2-7; TCRdb outputs TRBD1, but without DNA this stays unchecked. The CDR3 is 15 amino acids. Germline CDR1 SEHNR, CDR2 FQNEAQ (reference sequence). The CDR3: CASSFRTGNSYEQYF.

This chain joins TRBV4-1 and TRBJ2-1; the TCRdb call, TRBD2, lacks DNA for checking. The CDR3 contains 14 residues. Germline V gene data show CDR1 as MGHRA and CDR2 as YSYEKL. This chain's CDR3 is CASSQDALRDLGFF.

The rearrangement uses TRBV20-1 and TRBJ2-1; the D call from TCRdb, TRBD2, cannot be confirmed without DNA. The CDR3 extends over 16 amino acids. CDR1 DFQATT and CDR2 SNEGSKA come from the germline V gene (reference sequence). Here the CDR3 reads CSAKGAGGFFYNEQFF.

The CDR3 loop reads CASSPADNEQFF. This sequence joins TRBV7-9 and TRBJ2-1. The CDR3 length is 12 residues. CDR1 and CDR2 (germline): SEHNR, FQNEAQ (reference sequence).

V and J are TRBV29-1 and TRBJ2-5; TCRdb designates TRBD1, a call that cannot be tested without DNA. Per the germline V gene, CDR1 is SQVTM and CDR2 is ANQGSEA. The CDR3 length is 15 residues. The CDR3 sequence: CSSQPRVRGRETQYF. Full variable domain (outside the CDR3, taken from reference TRBV29-1 and TRBJ2-5): SAVISQKPSRDICQRGTSLTIQCQVDSQVTMMFWYRQQPGQSLTLIATANQGSEATYESGFVIDKFPISRPNLTFSTLTVSNMSPEDSSIYLCSSQPRVRGRETQYFGPGTRLLVL.

The CDR3 is CASWTSLTDTQYF. The chain links TRBV6-2 or TRBV6-3 to TRBJ2-3; no DNA is available, so the TRBD2 call from TCRdb remains unchecked. From germline, CDR1 is MNHEY and CDR2 SVGEGT. This CDR3 is built from 13 residues.

CDR3 sequence: CSAPSGSQTYNEQFF. The V gene is TRBV20-1, the J gene TRBJ2-1; checking the TCRdb D call of TRBD2 is not possible without DNA. CDR3 size: 15 residues. Germline V gene lookup returns CDR1 DFQATT and CDR2 SNEGSKA (reference sequence).

The gene calls are TRBV28 and TRBJ2-7; the TCRdb D gene call, TRBD2, has no DNA to confirm it. This CDR3 comprises 12 residues. Germline CDR1 reads MDHEN; CDR2 reads SYDVKM. This CDR3 reads CASSFPSREQYF.

This rearrangement joins TRBV10-3 to TRBJ2-1; TCRdb calls TRBD2, which cannot be checked without DNA. The V gene's germline CDR1 is ENHRY and CDR2 SYGVKD. This CDR3 contains 13 residues. CDR3 protein: CASQRELANEQFF.